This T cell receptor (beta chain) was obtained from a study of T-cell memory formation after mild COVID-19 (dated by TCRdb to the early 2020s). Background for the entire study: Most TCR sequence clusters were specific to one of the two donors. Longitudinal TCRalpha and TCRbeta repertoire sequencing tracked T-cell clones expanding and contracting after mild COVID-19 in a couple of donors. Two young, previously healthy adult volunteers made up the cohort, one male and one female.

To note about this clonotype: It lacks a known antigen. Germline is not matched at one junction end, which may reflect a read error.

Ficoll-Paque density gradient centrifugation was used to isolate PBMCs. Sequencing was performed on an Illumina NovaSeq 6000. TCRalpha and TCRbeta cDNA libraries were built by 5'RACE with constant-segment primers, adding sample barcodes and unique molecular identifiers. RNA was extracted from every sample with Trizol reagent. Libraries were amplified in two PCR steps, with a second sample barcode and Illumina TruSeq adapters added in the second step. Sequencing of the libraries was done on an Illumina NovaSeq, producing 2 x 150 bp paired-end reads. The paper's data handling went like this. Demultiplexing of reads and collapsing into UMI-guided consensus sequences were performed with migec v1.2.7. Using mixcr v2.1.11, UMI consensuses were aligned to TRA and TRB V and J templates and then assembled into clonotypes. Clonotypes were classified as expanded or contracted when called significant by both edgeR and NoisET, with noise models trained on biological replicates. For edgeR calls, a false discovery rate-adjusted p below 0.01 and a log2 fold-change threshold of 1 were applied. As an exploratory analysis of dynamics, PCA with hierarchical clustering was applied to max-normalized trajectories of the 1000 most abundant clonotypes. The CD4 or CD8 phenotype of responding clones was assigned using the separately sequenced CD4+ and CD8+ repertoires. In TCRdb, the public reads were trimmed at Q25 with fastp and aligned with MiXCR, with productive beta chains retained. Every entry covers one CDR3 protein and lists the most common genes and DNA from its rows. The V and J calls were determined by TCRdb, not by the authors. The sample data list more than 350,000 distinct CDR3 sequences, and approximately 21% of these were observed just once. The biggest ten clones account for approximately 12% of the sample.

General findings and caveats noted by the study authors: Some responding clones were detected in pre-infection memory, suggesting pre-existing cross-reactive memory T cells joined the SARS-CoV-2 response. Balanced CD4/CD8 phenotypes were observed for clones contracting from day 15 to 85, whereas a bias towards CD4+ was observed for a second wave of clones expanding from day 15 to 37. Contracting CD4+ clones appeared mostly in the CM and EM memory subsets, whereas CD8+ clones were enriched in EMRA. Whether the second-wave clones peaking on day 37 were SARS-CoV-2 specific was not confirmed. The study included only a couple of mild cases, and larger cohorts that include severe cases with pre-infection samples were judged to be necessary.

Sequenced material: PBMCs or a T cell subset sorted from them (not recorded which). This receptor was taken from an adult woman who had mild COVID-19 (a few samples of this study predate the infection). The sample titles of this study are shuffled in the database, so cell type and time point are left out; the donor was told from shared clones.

The CDR3 region has the sequence CASTYPPMSGKENEQFF. The bases read TGTGCCAGCACTTACCCTCCCATGAGCGGGAAAGAAAATGAGCAGTTCTTC. The chain uses TRBV6-2 or TRBV6-3 and TRBJ2-1; TRBD2 agrees with 7 junctional bases. The cysteine opens and the phenylalanine closes a CDR3 of 17 amino acids. Only the CDR3 region is kept as DNA, spanning 51 bases read in frame from base 1. Based on the germline V gene, the CDR1 and CDR2 sequences are MNHEY and SVGEGT.